The rows below give T cell receptor beta chains drawn from one sample of a study of blood T cell repertoires in COVID-19. Using immunoSEQ multiplex PCR, the repertoire was profiled, and TCRdb retains in-frame clones only, with some absent. This repertoire shows about 200,000 clones, about 83% found once; its top ten account for 4.5% to 5%. Source material: PBMCs or T cells enriched from blood (not recorded which). These receptors were collected from a woman aged 45-59 years who had been exposed to COVID-19. Each CDR3 is given with its conserved first and last residue. D genes are given only for firm matches. Rows may omit the clone size; those that give it use once, few, many or a size class.

clone_size: NA; v_call: TRBV18; j_call: TRBJ1-3; d_call: TRBD1; cdr3_nt: TGTGCCAGCTCGTACTCAGGGGGTGACTCTGGAAACACCATATATTTT; cdr3_aa: CASSYSGGDSGNTIYF
clone_size: NA; v_call: TRBV6-2/TRBV6-3; j_call: TRBJ1-2; d_call: NA; cdr3_nt: TGTGCCAGCAGTCGGCCTCAGGGGAATTGGTTTGGCTACACCTTC; cdr3_aa: CASSRPQGNWFGYTF
clone_size: NA; v_call: TRBV11-2; j_call: TRBJ2-3; d_call: TRBD2; cdr3_nt: TGTGCCAGCAGCTTAAGGCCCCCGGGACTAGCTCCAGATACGCAGTATTTT; cdr3_aa: CASSLRPPGLAPDTQYF
clone_size: NA; v_call: TRBV9; j_call: TRBJ2-1; d_call: NA; cdr3_nt: TGTGCCAGCAGCGTAGTAAAGAGCTCCTACAATGAGCAGTTCTTC; cdr3_aa: CASSVVKSSYNEQFF
clone_size: NA; v_call: TRBV9; j_call: TRBJ1-1; d_call: NA; cdr3_nt: TGTGCCAGCAGCGTAGATGCAGGTCGGGCTTTCTTT; cdr3_aa: CASSVDAGRAFF
clone_size: NA; v_call: TRBV5-1; j_call: TRBJ1-4; d_call: NA; cdr3_nt: TGCGCCAGCAGCTCGAGCAATTACAGGGATGAAAAACTGTTTTTT; cdr3_aa: CASSSSNYRDEKLFF
clone_size: NA; v_call: TRBV4-3; j_call: TRBJ2-1; d_call: NA; cdr3_nt: TGCGCCAGCAGCCCCTTCTCGGGATACAATGAGCAGTTCTTC; cdr3_aa: CASSPFSGYNEQFF
clone_size: NA; v_call: TRBV7-9; j_call: TRBJ2-3; d_call: NA; cdr3_nt: TGTGCCATTTCGGGGGACCTCACAGATACGCAGTATTTT; cdr3_aa: CAISGDLTDTQYF
clone_size: NA; v_call: TRBV5-6; j_call: TRBJ1-3; d_call: NA; cdr3_nt: TGTGCCAGCAGCTTCAGCAGGGTTGGAAACACCATATATTTT; cdr3_aa: CASSFSRVGNTIYF
clone_size: NA; v_call: TRBV29-1; j_call: TRBJ1-1; d_call: NA; cdr3_nt: TGCAGCGTTGACGAGGCTTTCTTT; cdr3_aa: CSVDEAFF
clone_size: NA; v_call: TRBV5-1; j_call: TRBJ2-7; d_call: NA; cdr3_nt: TGCGCCAGCAGCCCGGGCCAGGGGTCAATCTACGAGCAGTACTTC; cdr3_aa: CASSPGQGSIYEQYF
clone_size: NA; v_call: TRBV29-1; j_call: TRBJ1-3; d_call: NA; cdr3_nt: TGCAGCGTTACTACCGGAGAAGCCACCTCTGGAAACACCATATATTTT; cdr3_aa: CSVTTGEATSGNTIYF
clone_size: few; v_call: TRBV12-3/TRBV12-4; j_call: TRBJ1-6; d_call: NA; cdr3_nt: TGTGCCAGCAGTTTCCGGGACACCCCCCTCCACTTT; cdr3_aa: CASSFRDTPLHF
clone_size: NA; v_call: TRBV28; j_call: TRBJ2-1; d_call: NA; cdr3_nt: TGTGCCAGCAGTTTATTGGGCCCGAATGAGCAGTTCTTC; cdr3_aa: CASSLLGPNEQFF
clone_size: NA; v_call: TRBV21-1; j_call: TRBJ1-1; d_call: NA; cdr3_nt: TGTGCCAGCAGCCCTAACGCGGGGAATGCGAGGAAGACTGAAGCTTTCTTT; cdr3_aa: CASSPNAGNARKTEAFF
clone_size: NA; v_call: TRBV18; j_call: TRBJ2-1; d_call: TRBD1; cdr3_nt: TGTGCCAGCTCACCACCGGGGGTGCCGGGACAGGGCTACAATGAGCAGTTCTTC; cdr3_aa: CASSPPGVPGQGYNEQFF
clone_size: NA; v_call: TRBV18; j_call: TRBJ1-2; d_call: NA; cdr3_nt: TGTGCCAGCTCACCACCGTACAGGTCCTATGGCTACACCTTC; cdr3_aa: CASSPPYRSYGYTF
clone_size: few; v_call: TRBV6-5; j_call: TRBJ1-4; d_call: NA; cdr3_nt: TGTGCCAGCAGTTACTCAGGAGCGATCGGCGAAAAACTGTTTTTT; cdr3_aa: CASSYSGAIGEKLFF
clone_size: NA; v_call: TRBV28; j_call: TRBJ2-4; d_call: NA; cdr3_nt: TGTGCCAGCAGCTCAGGACAGCTAGCCAAAAACATTCAGTACTTC; cdr3_aa: CASSSGQLAKNIQYF
clone_size: NA; v_call: TRBV29-1; j_call: TRBJ2-5; d_call: NA; cdr3_nt: TGCAGCGCCTCGACAGTCTTGGGGACCCAGTACTTC; cdr3_aa: CSASTVLGTQYF
clone_size: NA; v_call: TRBV3-1/TRBV3-2; j_call: TRBJ2-7; d_call: NA; cdr3_nt: TGTGCCACCGCCCCCGCGGGGGCGGTGGGGTACTACGAGCAGTACTTC; cdr3_aa: CATAPAGAVGYYEQYF
clone_size: NA; v_call: TRBV7-6; j_call: TRBJ1-1; d_call: NA; cdr3_nt: TGTGCCAGCAGCTTAGACACCCAGACTGAAGCTTTCTTT; cdr3_aa: CASSLDTQTEAFF
clone_size: NA; v_call: TRBV12-3/TRBV12-4; j_call: TRBJ1-1; d_call: NA; cdr3_nt: TGTGCCAGCAGTTTAACGGTGAACACTGAAGCTTTCTTT; cdr3_aa: CASSLTVNTEAFF
clone_size: NA; v_call: TRBV3-1/TRBV3-2; j_call: TRBJ1-1; d_call: TRBD1; cdr3_nt: TGTGCCAGCAGCCAAGCCCCGACAGGGAGGAATGAAGCTTTCTTT; cdr3_aa: CASSQAPTGRNEAFF
clone_size: NA; v_call: TRBV28; j_call: TRBJ2-7; d_call: TRBD1; cdr3_nt: TGTGCCAGCAGTTCCCGGGCACAGGGGATCGACGAGCAGTACTTC; cdr3_aa: CASSSRAQGIDEQYF
clone_size: once; v_call: TRBV6-2/TRBV6-3; j_call: TRBJ2-1; d_call: TRBD1; cdr3_nt: TGTGCCAGCAGTCTAACAGGGGAGTACTACAATGAGCAGTTCTTC; cdr3_aa: CASSLTGEYYNEQFF
clone_size: NA; v_call: TRBV7-7; j_call: TRBJ2-3; d_call: NA; cdr3_nt: TGTGCCAGCAGCTCCTCGTTCACAGATACGCAGTATTTT; cdr3_aa: CASSSSFTDTQYF
clone_size: few; v_call: TRBV7-9; j_call: TRBJ1-2; d_call: NA; cdr3_nt: TGTGCCAGCAGCTTAGCGCTCGGGGGCTACACCTTC; cdr3_aa: CASSLALGGYTF
clone_size: NA; v_call: TRBV6-4; j_call: TRBJ2-3; d_call: NA; cdr3_nt: TGTGCCAGCAAGGAGAAACTCTCAGATACGCAGTATTTT; cdr3_aa: CASKEKLSDTQYF
clone_size: NA; v_call: TRBV28; j_call: TRBJ2-3; d_call: NA; cdr3_nt: TGTGCCAGCGTGGCGGCAGATACGCAGTATTTT; cdr3_aa: CASVAADTQYF
clone_size: NA; v_call: TRBV4-2; j_call: TRBJ1-1; d_call: NA; cdr3_nt: TGTGCCAGCAGCTCTTCAGACAGAAGGGACACTGAAGCTTTCTTT; cdr3_aa: CASSSSDRRDTEAFF
clone_size: NA; v_call: TRBV7-9; j_call: TRBJ2-4; d_call: TRBD1; cdr3_nt: TGTGCCAGCAGCATGACAGGGGCCAAAAACATTCAGTACTTC; cdr3_aa: CASSMTGAKNIQYF
clone_size: few; v_call: TRBV24-1; j_call: TRBJ2-5; d_call: TRBD2; cdr3_nt: TGTGCCACCAGTGTTGGACTAGCGGCTCAAGAGACCCAGTACTTC; cdr3_aa: CATSVGLAAQETQYF
clone_size: NA; v_call: TRBV5-4; j_call: TRBJ2-1; d_call: NA; cdr3_nt: TGTGCCAGCGAAGAACTAGCTAGTATGGAGCAGTTCTTC; cdr3_aa: CASEELASMEQFF
clone_size: many; v_call: TRBV19; j_call: TRBJ1-5; d_call: NA; cdr3_nt: TGTGCCAGTAGTATAATGGGGGGTCAGCCCCAGCATTTT; cdr3_aa: CASSIMGGQPQHF
clone_size: once; v_call: TRBV27; j_call: TRBJ1-1; d_call: NA; cdr3_nt: TGTGCCAGCAGTTCCGGCGGGGGGCGGACTGAAGCTTTCTTT; cdr3_aa: CASSSGGGRTEAFF
clone_size: NA; v_call: TRBV6-1; j_call: TRBJ1-5; d_call: TRBD1; cdr3_nt: TGTGCCAGCAGTGGGGGAGTAGCGGGACAGGGGGTGCCTCAGCCCCAGCATTTT; cdr3_aa: CASSGGVAGQGVPQPQHF
clone_size: NA; v_call: TRBV12-2; j_call: TRBJ1-2; d_call: NA; cdr3_nt: TGTGCAAGTCGCCCCAGGGGCGCAGACACCTTC; cdr3_aa: CASRPRGADTF
clone_size: NA; v_call: TRBV11-2; j_call: TRBJ2-7; d_call: NA; cdr3_nt: TGTGCCAGCAGCTTCTCCCGCGGTGCAGGGGAGTACTTC; cdr3_aa: CASSFSRGAGEYF
clone_size: once; v_call: TRBV27; j_call: TRBJ1-1; d_call: NA; cdr3_nt: TGTGCCAGCACGTTCGGGACTGAAGCTTTCTTT; cdr3_aa: CASTFGTEAFF
clone_size: NA; v_call: TRBV7-2; j_call: TRBJ2-3; d_call: TRBD2; cdr3_nt: TGTGCCAGCAGCTTGGGGGGGGCTAGCGGGGTTAAAACGCAGTATTTT; cdr3_aa: CASSLGGASGVKTQYF
clone_size: NA; v_call: TRBV3-1/TRBV3-2; j_call: TRBJ1-2; d_call: NA; cdr3_nt: TGTGCCAGCAGCAAAGAGGCTTTGCGGGGCTATGGCTACACCTTC; cdr3_aa: CASSKEALRGYGYTF
clone_size: NA; v_call: TRBV7-9; j_call: TRBJ2-3; d_call: NA; cdr3_nt: TGTGCCAGCAGCTCCTACCGGGACACAGATACGCAGTATTTT; cdr3_aa: CASSSYRDTDTQYF
clone_size: NA; v_call: TRBV3-1/TRBV3-2; j_call: TRBJ2-5; d_call: TRBD2; cdr3_nt: TGTGCCAGCACCCACGGAGCGGGGGGGCAGGAGACCCAGTACTTC; cdr3_aa: CASTHGAGGQETQYF
clone_size: NA; v_call: TRBV7-9; j_call: TRBJ2-1; d_call: NA; cdr3_nt: TGTGCCAGCAGCCCACTGGGAGAGGACAGCCTCGATGAGCAGTTCTTC; cdr3_aa: CASSPLGEDSLDEQFF
clone_size: few; v_call: TRBV11-2; j_call: TRBJ2-5; d_call: TRBD2; cdr3_nt: TGTGCCAGCAGTCCAACGGGAAGTCTAGCGGGGGGGCTCGAGACCCAGTACTTC; cdr3_aa: CASSPTGSLAGGLETQYF
clone_size: NA; v_call: TRBV2; j_call: TRBJ1-5; d_call: NA; cdr3_nt: TGTGCCAGCAGTGAAGCTTCCAACATTCAGCCCCAGCATTTT; cdr3_aa: CASSEASNIQPQHF
clone_size: NA; v_call: TRBV6-2/TRBV6-3; j_call: TRBJ2-7; d_call: NA; cdr3_nt: TGTGCCAGCAGTCCACAGCCAGGGTACGAGCAGTACTTC; cdr3_aa: CASSPQPGYEQYF
clone_size: NA; v_call: TRBV27; j_call: TRBJ2-3; d_call: NA; cdr3_nt: TGTGCCAGCAGTTTAGGGCAGGGGTACACAGATACGCAGTATTTT; cdr3_aa: CASSLGQGYTDTQYF
clone_size: NA; v_call: TRBV19; j_call: TRBJ1-5; d_call: NA; cdr3_nt: TGTGCCAGTACGGCCCGCAGGGAGGGCAATCAGCCCCAGCATTTT; cdr3_aa: CASTARREGNQPQHF
clone_size: once; v_call: TRBV27; j_call: TRBJ2-5; d_call: TRBD1; cdr3_nt: TGTGCCAGCAGTTTATTTGGGACAGGGGTCGAGACCCAGTACTTC; cdr3_aa: CASSLFGTGVETQYF
clone_size: once; v_call: TRBV30; j_call: TRBJ2-7; d_call: NA; cdr3_nt: TGTGCCTGGAGTTCGGTGAGGAACGAGCAGTACTTC; cdr3_aa: CAWSSVRNEQYF
clone_size: few; v_call: TRBV9; j_call: TRBJ2-3; d_call: TRBD2; cdr3_nt: TGTGCCAGCAGCGAACTAGCGGGGGGGTCAGATACGCAGTATTTT; cdr3_aa: CASSELAGGSDTQYF
clone_size: NA; v_call: TRBV19; j_call: TRBJ1-2; d_call: TRBD1; cdr3_nt: TGTGCCAGTACCCTGGACAGGGACTATGGCTACACCTTC; cdr3_aa: CASTLDRDYGYTF
clone_size: NA; v_call: TRBV29-1; j_call: TRBJ1-2; d_call: NA; cdr3_nt: TGCAGCGTTGTTCAGGAATCCTATGGCTACACCTTC; cdr3_aa: CSVVQESYGYTF
clone_size: few; v_call: TRBV7-9; j_call: TRBJ2-1; d_call: NA; cdr3_nt: TGTGCCAGCAGCTTAGAATCGGGAGAGCAGTTCTTC; cdr3_aa: CASSLESGEQFF
clone_size: NA; v_call: TRBV6-5; j_call: TRBJ1-1; d_call: TRBD1; cdr3_nt: TGTGCCAGCATAAGGGACAGGGGATTGAACACTGAAGCTTTCTTT; cdr3_aa: CASIRDRGLNTEAFF
clone_size: NA; v_call: TRBV10-3; j_call: TRBJ2-1; d_call: TRBD1; cdr3_nt: TGTGCCACCCAACCCCTACCGGGACAGAACAATGAGCAGTTCTTC; cdr3_aa: CATQPLPGQNNEQFF